This T cell receptor beta chain was recovered during a study of OX40 agonist ivuxolimab in advanced cancers. The wider study: In three patients, partial responses were observed, one with hepatocellular carcinoma and two with cutaneous melanoma.

Remarks on this clone: Its specificity is not known. Germline and junction disagree at one end, which may indicate a read error.

Study-level points and caveats: Patients who responded partially at 0.1-3.0 mg/kg showed clonal expansion ranking among the lowest. Not determined was the antigen specificity of the expanded peripheral T cells.

Profiling relied on immunoSEQ multiplex PCR, and the TCRdb table lists in-frame clones only, not all of them. Of 67,000 or so clones listed, roughly nine tenths are singletons. CDR1 and CDR2 (germline): MNHEY, SVGAGI. This CDR3 region has 14 residues. Sequences were derived from CD4+ or CD8+ T cells sorted from blood, sampled in a trial of the OX40 agonist ivuxolimab. The TCR was taken from an adult with an advanced solid tumor such as melanoma, head and neck, liver or kidney cancer. The V and J genes are TRBV6-5 and TRBJ1-2, with D possibly matching TRBD1 (5 bases). CDR3 protein: CVSTTTEEDYGYTF. CDR3 nucleotide sequence: TGTGTCAGCACCACGACAGAGGAGGACTATGGCTACACCTTC.